A single sample gave rise to the 14 T cell receptor beta chains below, sequenced in a study of early T cells in non-severe SARS-CoV-2 infection. TCRdb used MiXCR to reprocess the 5' RACE reads, holding one entry per CDR3 protein. The table lists about 64,000 distinct CDR3 sequences, around 13% of them singletons. Sequenced sample: whole blood. These TCRs come from an adult who was a healthcare worker with PCR-confirmed SARS-CoV-2 infection or an uninfected control (not recorded which).

Notes on this clonotype: One end of the junction varies from germline; a read error may be responsible. CDR3 coding DNA: TGTGCCAGCAGCTTCTCGAACACTGAAGTTTTCTTT. It is translated as CASSFSNTEVFF. The J gene is TRBJ1-1, the V gene TRBV5-6; no reliable D call. Germline V lookup: CDR1 SGHDT, CDR2 YYEEEE. The CDR3 spans 12 residues. The full variable domain, its missing parts supplied by reference TRBV5-6 and TRBJ1-1, is DAGVTQSPTHLIKTRGQQVTLRCSPKSGHDTVSWYQQALGQGPQFIFQYYEEEERQRGNFPDRFSGHQFPNYSSELNVNALLLGDSALYLCASSFSNTEVFFGQGTRLTVV.

CDR3 sequence reads: CATGGGPNTDTQYF. The CDR3 bases are TGTGCCACGGGCGGGGGGCCAAACACAGATACGCAGTATTTT. The rearrangement uses TRBV6-5 and TRBJ2-3, with 8 bases lining up with TRBD2. The CDR3 covers 14 residues. The V gene's germline CDR1 is MNHEY and CDR2 SVGAGI. With V trimmed by 10 bases and J by 2 bases, 8 bases remained unmatched.

This clonotype turned up a few times. The V and J genes are TRBV12-2 and TRBJ2-3. TRBV12-2 counts as a pseudogene. The CDR3 contains 15 residues. The CDR3: CASRLSQGVTDTQYF. The DNA of the CDR3 is TGTGCAAGTCGCTTATCGCAGGGTGTGACAGATACGCAGTATTTT.

J is TRBJ2-7 and V is TRBV13; D might be TRBD1 (6 bases). This CDR3 spans 15 amino acids. Germline V gives CDR1 PRHDT, CDR2 FYEKMQ (reference sequence). V lost 6 bases and J lost 0, with 15 bases in between. CDR3 sequence: CASRIQGPVSYEQYF. The CDR3 bases are TGTGCCAGCAGGATACAGGGCCCCGTCTCCTACGAGCAGTACTTC. Drawing the rest from reference TRBV13 and TRBJ2-7, the complete variable domain is AAGVIQSPRHLIKEKRETATLKCYPIPRHDTVYWYQQGPGQDPQFLISFYEKMQSDKGSIPDRFSAQQFSDYHSELNMSSLELGDSALYFCASRIQGPVSYEQYFGPGTRLTVT.

The chain is built from TRBV9 and TRBJ1-2; TRBD1 aligns across 9 bases. Germline V gene lookup returns CDR1 SGDLS and CDR2 YYNGEE. The CDR3 is 15 amino acids. The V and J ends lost 1 base and 8 bases, in that order; junction bases with no gene match: 9. The CDR3 coding sequence is TGTGCCAGCAGCGTATATCTACAGGGGGCTCAAGGCTACACCTTC. It encodes CASSVYLQGAQGYTF. The variable domain in full, with the rest retrieved from reference TRBV9 and TRBJ1-2, is DSGVTQTPKHLITATGQRVTLRCSPRSGDLSVYWYQQSLDQGLQFLIQYYNGEERAKGNILERFSAQQFPDLHSELNLSSLELGDSALYFCASSVYLQGAQGYTFGSGTRLTVV.

This chain links TRBV5-5 with TRBJ1-1; TRBD1 matches at 9 bases. The V gene end was trimmed by 3 bases and the J gene end by 1 base; junction bases not matched to a gene: 7. Germline loops: CDR1 SGHKS, CDR2 YYEKEE (reference sequence). The CDR3 sequence is 16 residues long. The CDR3 DNA reads as TGTGCCAGCAGCTACGGGACAGGGCAAGGGAACACTGAAGCTTTCTTT. It translates to CASSYGTGQGNTEAFF.

This clonotype has a handful of counts. The V and J genes are TRBV19 and TRBJ2-2; 7 bases agree with TRBD1. CDR1 and CDR2 (germline): LNHDA, SQIVND (reference sequence). V lost 4 bases and J lost 8; bases outside the gene matches: 4. The CDR3 length is 13 residues. CDR3: CASSNRQGGELFF. The CDR3 DNA reads TGTGCCAGTAGTAACCGACAGGGAGGGGAGCTGTTTTTT. The complete variable domain, with remaining parts taken from reference TRBV19 and TRBJ2-2, reads DGGITQSPKYLFRKEGQNVTLSCEQNLNHDAMYWYRQDPGQGLRLIYYSQIVNDFQKGDIAEGYSVSREKKESFPLTVTSAQKNPTAFYLCASSNRQGGELFFGEGSRLTVL.

The gene calls are TRBV7-2 and TRBJ2-3; 12 bases map to TRBD1. Germline V gene data show CDR1 as SGHTA and CDR2 as FQGNSA. This CDR3 has 16 amino acids. With V trimmed by 4 bases and J by 2 bases, 4 bases remained unmatched. CDR3 amino acids: CASSSGTGGVTDTQYF. Written as DNA, the CDR3 is TGTGCCAGCAGCTCCGGGACAGGGGGCGTCACAGATACGCAGTATTTT.

On this clonotype itself: A single base separates this from a much larger clone, so it may be a read error. This chain joins TRBV27 and TRBJ1-1, with D hard to call. The germline gives CDR1 MNHEY, CDR2 SMNVEV (reference sequence). CDR3 size: 15 residues. V shed 6 bases and J shed 1 base, with 15 bases lying between them. Here the CDR3 DNA reads TGTGCCAGCAGATCTTACTCCGCAGGGAACACTGAAGCTTTCTTT. This sequence encodes CASRSYSAGNTEAFF.

The chain employs TRBV29-1 and TRBJ2-7; a possible D gene is TRBD1 (6 bases). The CDR3 totals 11 residues. Germline CDR1 SQVTM, CDR2 ANQGSEA. Trimming took off 5 bases at V and 6 bases at J, with 11 bases between the two ends. CDR3 in amino acids: CSVRQVVEQYF. The CDR3, as DNA: TGCAGCGTTCGACAGGTTGTCGAGCAGTACTTC.

Concerning this clonotype itself: An end of the junction does not agree with germline; a read error may underlie this. The chain uses TRBV6-5 and TRBJ2-2; 9 bases match TRBD1. Germline V gene sequence: CDR1 MNHEY, CDR2 SVGAGI. There are 16 residues in the CDR3. The CDR3 DNA reads as TGTGCCAGCAGTCCTATAGGGACAGGGAACCCCGGGGAGCTGTTTTTT. This translates into CASSPIGTGNPGELFF.

This clonotype has only a few counts. This chain uses TRBV4-2 with TRBJ1-6; TRBD1 matches at 8 bases. The CDR3 covers 15 residues. The V and J ends lost 0 bases and 6 bases, in that order; junction bases with no gene match: 1. The germline V gene encodes CDR1 LGHNA and CDR2 YNFKEQ. The CDR3 bases are TGTGCCAGCAGCCAAGAGACAGGGGTTAATTCACCCCTCCACTTT. This translates into CASSQETGVNSPLHF.

CDR3 protein: CASRMGGGETQYF. CDR3 DNA sequence: TGTGCCAGCAGGATGGGAGGGGGCGAGACCCAGTACTTC. The J gene is TRBJ2-5, the V gene TRBV2, with D possibly being TRBD1 or TRBD2 (7 bases each). The CDR3 totals 13 residues. V was shortened by 6 bases and J by 5 bases, with 13 bases between the two germline ends. Germline CDR1 and CDR2: SNHLY and FYNNEI. Full variable domain (rest looked up from reference TRBV2 and TRBJ2-5): EPEVTQTPSHQVTQMGQEVILRCVPISNHLYFYWYRQILGQKVEFLVSFYNNEISEKSEIFDDQFSVERPDGSNFTLKIRSTKLEDSAMYFCASRMGGGETQYFGPGTRLLVL.

This clonotype was seen a handful of times. This sequence joins TRBV6-5 and TRBJ1-5; maybe TRBD1 (5 bases). The CDR3 runs to 16 residues. V dropped 5 bases and J dropped 5 bases, with 19 bases sitting between them. CDR1 MNHEY and CDR2 SVGAGI come from the germline V gene. Here the CDR3 DNA reads TGTGCCAGCAGTGTCCGTCAAGGGGCGTTGGATCAGCCCCAGCATTTT. Translation gives CASSVRQGALDQPQHF.